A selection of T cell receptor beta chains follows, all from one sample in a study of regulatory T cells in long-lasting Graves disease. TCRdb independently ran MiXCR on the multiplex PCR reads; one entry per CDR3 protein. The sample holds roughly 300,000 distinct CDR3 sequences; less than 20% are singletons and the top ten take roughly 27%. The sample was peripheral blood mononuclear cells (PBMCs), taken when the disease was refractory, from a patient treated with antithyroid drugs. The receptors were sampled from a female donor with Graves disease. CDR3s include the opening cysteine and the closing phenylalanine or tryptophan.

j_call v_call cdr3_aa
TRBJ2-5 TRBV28 CASITLWGAWEETQYF
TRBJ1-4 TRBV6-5 CASSYSISGGRLEKLFF
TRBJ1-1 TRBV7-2 CASSFYICSVKGGRTEAFF
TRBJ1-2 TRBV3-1 CASSHHRAGYAF
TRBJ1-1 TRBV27 CASSPFRDRAVAFF
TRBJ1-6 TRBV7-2 CASSPQGQGVSPLHF
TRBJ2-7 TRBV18 CASSPLASGRYEQYF
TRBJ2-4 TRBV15 CATSRVEGDIQYF
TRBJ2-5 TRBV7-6 CASSSMTGGIETQYF
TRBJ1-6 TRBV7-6 CASSLAGGSSYNSPLHF
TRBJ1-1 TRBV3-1 CASSQEAGIGAFF
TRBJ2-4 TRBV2 CASSEIAAQRQLVNIQYF
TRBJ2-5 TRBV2 CASEPGTGIEETQYF
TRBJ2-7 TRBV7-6 CASSISGTSGFYEQYF
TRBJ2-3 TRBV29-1 CSVDGTSGPGDTQYF
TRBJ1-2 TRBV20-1 CSARAGLSNYGYTF
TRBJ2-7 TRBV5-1 CASSLAGQGIYEQYF
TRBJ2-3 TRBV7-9 CASSSRRSVTDTQYF
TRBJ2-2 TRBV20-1 CSARYSGSKNGELFF
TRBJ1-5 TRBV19 CASTTNGGATQPQHF
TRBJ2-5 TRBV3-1 CASSQPPRRETQYF
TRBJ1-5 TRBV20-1 CSARDMNRGLQPQHF
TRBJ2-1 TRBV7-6 CASSLAHRAGDEQFF
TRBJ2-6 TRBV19 CASRGMTPDVLTF
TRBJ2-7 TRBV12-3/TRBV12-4 CASSSPPGTKYF
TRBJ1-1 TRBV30 CAWKRAIEAFF
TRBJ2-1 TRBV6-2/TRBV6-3 CASTRASGVYEQFF
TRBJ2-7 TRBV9 CASSVDRTDREQYF
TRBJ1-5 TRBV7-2 CASSLQGAEGQPQHF
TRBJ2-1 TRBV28 CASSWGDREQFF
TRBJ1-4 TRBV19 CASSGTPEKLFF
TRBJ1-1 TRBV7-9 CASSLGARENTEAFF
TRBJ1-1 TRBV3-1 CASSHSLGRTEAFF
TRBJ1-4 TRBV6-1 CASSSGGADEKLFF
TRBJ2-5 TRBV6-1 CASSPGLAETQYF
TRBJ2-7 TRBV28 CASSLLYSARRYF
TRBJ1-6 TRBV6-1 CASSDRDRGSPLHF
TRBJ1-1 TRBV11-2 CASSLGAYANTEAFF
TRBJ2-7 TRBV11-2 CASSLFDMGSYEQYF
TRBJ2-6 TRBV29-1 CSVSGQARSGANVLTF